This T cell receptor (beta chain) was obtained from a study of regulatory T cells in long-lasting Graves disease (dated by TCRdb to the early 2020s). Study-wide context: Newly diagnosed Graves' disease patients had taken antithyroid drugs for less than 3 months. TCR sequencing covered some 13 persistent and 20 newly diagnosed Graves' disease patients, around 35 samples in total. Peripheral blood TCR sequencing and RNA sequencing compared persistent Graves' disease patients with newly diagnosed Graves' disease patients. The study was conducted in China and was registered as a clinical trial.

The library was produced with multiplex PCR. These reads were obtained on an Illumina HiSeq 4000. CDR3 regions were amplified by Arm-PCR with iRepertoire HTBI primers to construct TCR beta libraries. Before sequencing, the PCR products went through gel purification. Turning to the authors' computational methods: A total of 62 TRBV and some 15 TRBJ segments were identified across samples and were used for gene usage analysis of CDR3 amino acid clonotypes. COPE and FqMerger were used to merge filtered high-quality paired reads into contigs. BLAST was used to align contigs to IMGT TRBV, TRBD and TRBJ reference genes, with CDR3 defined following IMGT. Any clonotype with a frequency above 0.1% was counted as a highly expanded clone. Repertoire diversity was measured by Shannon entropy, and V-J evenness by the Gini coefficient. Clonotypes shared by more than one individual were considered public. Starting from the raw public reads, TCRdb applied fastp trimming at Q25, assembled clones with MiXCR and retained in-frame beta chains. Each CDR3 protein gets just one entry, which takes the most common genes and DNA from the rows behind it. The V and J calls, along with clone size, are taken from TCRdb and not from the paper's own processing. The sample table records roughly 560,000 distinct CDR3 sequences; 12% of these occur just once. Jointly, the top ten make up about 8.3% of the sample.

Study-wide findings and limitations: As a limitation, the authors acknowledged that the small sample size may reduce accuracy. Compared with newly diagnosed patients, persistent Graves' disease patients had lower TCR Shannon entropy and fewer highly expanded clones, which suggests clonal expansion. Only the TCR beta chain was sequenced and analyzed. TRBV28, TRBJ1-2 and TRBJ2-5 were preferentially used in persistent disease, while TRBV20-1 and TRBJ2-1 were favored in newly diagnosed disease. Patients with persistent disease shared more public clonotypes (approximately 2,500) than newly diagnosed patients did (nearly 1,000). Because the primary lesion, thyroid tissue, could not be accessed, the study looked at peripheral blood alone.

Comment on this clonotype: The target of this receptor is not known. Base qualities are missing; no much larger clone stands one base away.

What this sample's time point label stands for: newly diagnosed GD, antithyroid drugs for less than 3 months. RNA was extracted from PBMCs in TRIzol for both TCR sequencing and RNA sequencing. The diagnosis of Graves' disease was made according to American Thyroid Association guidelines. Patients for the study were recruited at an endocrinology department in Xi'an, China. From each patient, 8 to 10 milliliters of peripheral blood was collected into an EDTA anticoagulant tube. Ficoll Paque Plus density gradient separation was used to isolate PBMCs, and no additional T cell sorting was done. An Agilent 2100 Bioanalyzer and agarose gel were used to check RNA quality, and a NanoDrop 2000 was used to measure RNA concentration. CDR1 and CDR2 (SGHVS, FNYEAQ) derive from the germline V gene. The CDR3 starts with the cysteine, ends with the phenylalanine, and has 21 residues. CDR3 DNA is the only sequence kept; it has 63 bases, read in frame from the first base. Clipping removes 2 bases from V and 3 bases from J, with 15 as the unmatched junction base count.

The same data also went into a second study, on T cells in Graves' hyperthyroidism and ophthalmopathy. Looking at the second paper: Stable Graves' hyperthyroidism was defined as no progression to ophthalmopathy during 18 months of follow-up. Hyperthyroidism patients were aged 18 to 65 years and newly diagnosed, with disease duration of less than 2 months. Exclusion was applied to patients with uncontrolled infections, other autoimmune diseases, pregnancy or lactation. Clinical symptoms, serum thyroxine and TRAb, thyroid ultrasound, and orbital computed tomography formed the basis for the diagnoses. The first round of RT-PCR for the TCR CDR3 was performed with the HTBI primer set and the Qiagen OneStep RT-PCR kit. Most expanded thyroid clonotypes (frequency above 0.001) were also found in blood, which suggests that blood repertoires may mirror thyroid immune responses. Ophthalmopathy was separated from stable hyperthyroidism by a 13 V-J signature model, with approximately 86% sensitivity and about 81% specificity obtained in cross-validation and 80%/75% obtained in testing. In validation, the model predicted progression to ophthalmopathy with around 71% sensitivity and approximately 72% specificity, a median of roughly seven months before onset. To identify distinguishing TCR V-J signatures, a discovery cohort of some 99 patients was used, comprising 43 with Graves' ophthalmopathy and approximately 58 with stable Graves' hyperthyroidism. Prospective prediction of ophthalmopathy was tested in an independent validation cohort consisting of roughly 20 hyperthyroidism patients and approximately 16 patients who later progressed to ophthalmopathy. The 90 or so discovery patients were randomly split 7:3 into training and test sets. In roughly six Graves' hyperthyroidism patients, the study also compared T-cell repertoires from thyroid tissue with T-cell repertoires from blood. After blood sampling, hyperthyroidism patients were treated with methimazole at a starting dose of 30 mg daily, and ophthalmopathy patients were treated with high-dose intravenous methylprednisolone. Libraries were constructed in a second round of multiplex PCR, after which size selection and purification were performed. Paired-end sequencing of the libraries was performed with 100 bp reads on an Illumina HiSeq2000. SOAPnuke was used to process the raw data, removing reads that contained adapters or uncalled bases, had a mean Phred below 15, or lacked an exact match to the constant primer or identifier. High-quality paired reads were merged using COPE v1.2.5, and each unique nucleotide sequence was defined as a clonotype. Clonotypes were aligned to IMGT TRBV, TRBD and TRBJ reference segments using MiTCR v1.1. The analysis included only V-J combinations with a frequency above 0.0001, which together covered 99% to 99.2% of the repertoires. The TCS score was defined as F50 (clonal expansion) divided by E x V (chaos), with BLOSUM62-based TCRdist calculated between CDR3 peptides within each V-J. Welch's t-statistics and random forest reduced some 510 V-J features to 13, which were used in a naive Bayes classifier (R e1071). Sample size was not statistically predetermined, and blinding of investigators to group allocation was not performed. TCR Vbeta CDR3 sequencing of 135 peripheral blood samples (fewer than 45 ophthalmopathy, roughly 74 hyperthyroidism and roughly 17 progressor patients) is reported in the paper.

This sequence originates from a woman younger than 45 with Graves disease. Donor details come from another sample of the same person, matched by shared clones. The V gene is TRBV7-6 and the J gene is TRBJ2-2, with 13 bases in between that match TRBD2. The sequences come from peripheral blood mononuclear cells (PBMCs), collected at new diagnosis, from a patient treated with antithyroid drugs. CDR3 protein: CASSLITPIRTSGSYTGELFF. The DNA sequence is TGTGCCAGCAGCTTAATTACCCCCATCAGGACTAGCGGGAGTTACACCGGGGAGCTGTTTTTT.